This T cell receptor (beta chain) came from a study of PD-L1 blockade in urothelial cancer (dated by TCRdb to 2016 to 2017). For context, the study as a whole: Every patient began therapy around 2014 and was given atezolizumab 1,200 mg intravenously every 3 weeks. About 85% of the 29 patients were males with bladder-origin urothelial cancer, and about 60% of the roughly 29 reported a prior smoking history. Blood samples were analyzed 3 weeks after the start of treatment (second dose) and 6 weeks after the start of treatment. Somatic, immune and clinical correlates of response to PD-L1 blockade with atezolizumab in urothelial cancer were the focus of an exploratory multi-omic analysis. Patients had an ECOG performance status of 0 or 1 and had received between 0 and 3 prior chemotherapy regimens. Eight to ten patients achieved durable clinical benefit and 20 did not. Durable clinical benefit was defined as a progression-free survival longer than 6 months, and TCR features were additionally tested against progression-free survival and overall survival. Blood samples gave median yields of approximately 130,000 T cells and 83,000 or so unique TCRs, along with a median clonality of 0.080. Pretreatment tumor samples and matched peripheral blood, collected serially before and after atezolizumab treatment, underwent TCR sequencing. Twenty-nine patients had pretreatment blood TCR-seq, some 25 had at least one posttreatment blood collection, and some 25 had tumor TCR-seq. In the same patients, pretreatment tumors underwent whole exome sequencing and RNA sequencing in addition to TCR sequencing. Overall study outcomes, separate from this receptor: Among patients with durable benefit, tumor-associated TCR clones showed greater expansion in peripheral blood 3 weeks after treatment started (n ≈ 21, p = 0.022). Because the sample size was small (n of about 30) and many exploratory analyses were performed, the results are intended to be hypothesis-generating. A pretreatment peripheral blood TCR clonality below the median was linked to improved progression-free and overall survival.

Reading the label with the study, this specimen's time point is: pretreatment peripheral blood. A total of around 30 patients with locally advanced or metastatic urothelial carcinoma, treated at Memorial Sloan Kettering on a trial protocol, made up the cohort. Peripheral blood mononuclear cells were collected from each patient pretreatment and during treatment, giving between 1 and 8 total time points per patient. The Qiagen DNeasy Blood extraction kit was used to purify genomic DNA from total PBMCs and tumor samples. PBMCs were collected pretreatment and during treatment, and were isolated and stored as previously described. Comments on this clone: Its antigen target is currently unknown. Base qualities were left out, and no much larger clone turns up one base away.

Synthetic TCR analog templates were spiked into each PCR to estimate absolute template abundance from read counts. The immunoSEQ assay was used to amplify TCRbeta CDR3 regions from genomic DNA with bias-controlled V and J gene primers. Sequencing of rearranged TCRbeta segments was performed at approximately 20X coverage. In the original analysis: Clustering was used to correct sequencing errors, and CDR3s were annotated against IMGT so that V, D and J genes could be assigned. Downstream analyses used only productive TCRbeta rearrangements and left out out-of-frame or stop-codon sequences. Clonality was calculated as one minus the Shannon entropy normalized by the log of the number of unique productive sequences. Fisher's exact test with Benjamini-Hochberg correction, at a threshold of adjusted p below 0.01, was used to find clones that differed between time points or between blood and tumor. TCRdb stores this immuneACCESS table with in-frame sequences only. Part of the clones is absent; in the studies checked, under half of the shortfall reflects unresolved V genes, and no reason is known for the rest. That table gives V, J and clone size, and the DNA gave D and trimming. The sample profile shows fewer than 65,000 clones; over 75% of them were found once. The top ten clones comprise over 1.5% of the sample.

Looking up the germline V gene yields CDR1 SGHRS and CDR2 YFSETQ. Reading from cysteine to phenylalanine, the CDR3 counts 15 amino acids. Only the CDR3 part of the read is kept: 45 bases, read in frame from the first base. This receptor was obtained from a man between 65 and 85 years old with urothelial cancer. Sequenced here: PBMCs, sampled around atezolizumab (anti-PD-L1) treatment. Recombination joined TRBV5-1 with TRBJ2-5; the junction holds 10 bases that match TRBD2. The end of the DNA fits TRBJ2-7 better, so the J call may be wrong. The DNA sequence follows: TGCGCCAGCAGCCAGGGAGGACTAGCGGACGACGAGCAGTACTTC. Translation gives CASSQGGLADDEQYF.